This T cell receptor (beta chain) stems from a study of technical replicates of blood from a handful of donors. Germline V gives CDR1 MNHNY, CDR2 SVGAGI (reference sequence). This CDR3 spans 14 amino acids. The germline V and J ends were trimmed by 2 bases and 4 bases, with 12 bases remaining between them. Clones were read by immunoSEQ multiplex PCR, and TCRdb kept only the in-frame ones, dropping some. The table records 65,000 to 80,000 clones, 98% of them present only once. The rearrangement uses TRBV6-6 and TRBJ2-7, with D possibly matching TRBD2 (6 bases). The TCR originated in a human donor in good health. Sequencing was performed on T cells isolated from PBMCs. CDR3 coding DNA: TGTGCCAGCAGTTACAGGCGGGATCTATACGAGCAGTACTTC. Translation gives CASSYRRDLYEQYF.